A selection of T cell receptor beta chains follows, all from one sample in a study of Graves' ophthalmopathy and Graves' hyperthyroidism. One entry per CDR3 protein results from TCRdb running MiXCR on the multiplex PCR reads. This table holds around 670,000 distinct CDR3 sequences, roughly 40% found once. The sample consisted of peripheral blood. All receptors come from an adult man with Graves' ophthalmopathy. CDR3s include the opening cysteine and the closing phenylalanine or tryptophan. Fields, in order: V gene, clone size, J gene, D gene, CDR3 DNA, CDR3 protein. A D gene is named only where the DNA matches it firmly. Rows may omit the clone size; those that give it use once, few, many or a size class.

V: TRBV29-1; size: .; J: TRBJ1-1; D: TRBD1; DNA: TGCAGCGCAGACAGGGGGCAGGGTGAAGCTTTCTTT; CDR3: CSADRGQGEAFF
V: TRBV12-3/TRBV12-4; size: few; J: TRBJ2-6; D: .; DNA: TGTGCCAGCAGTCTGAAACCATCTGGGGCCAACGTCCTGACTTTC; CDR3: CASSLKPSGANVLTF
V: TRBV7-9; size: many; J: TRBJ2-5; D: .; DNA: TGTGCCAGCAGCCAAAGCGTCGGAGAGACCCAGTACTTC; CDR3: CASSQSVGETQYF
V: TRBV10-3; size: .; J: TRBJ2-7; D: .; DNA: TGTGCCATCAGTGAGTCGAGACAGGTGTTCCCCTACGAGCAGTACTTC; CDR3: CAISESRQVFPYEQYF
V: TRBV7-9; size: .; J: TRBJ2-7; D: .; DNA: TGTGCCAGCAGTTTTTTTAGGGTACCGTACGAGCAGTACTTC; CDR3: CASSFFRVPYEQYF
V: TRBV5-1; size: .; J: TRBJ2-5; D: .; DNA: TGCGCCAGCAGCACCTGGGGGTCAGGATCCGGGACCCAGTACTTC; CDR3: CASSTWGSGSGTQYF
V: TRBV29-1; size: many; J: TRBJ2-5; D: .; DNA: TGCAGCGCGCCGGGAAGGGGGAACCAAGAGACCCAGTACTTC; CDR3: CSAPGRGNQETQYF
V: TRBV20-1; size: .; J: TRBJ2-7; D: .; DNA: TGCAGTGCTAGAGGGTCCGGATTCTACGAACAGTACTTC; CDR3: CSARGSGFYEQYF
V: TRBV19; size: many; J: TRBJ1-5; D: .; DNA: TGTGCCAGTAGTACGACAGGAAGAAATCAGCCCCAGCATTTT; CDR3: CASSTTGRNQPQHF
V: TRBV25-1; size: many; J: TRBJ2-2; D: TRBD1; DNA: TGTGCCAGCAGTCACTGGACAGGGGGTATCGGGGAGCTGTTTTTT; CDR3: CASSHWTGGIGELFF
V: TRBV6-2/TRBV6-3; size: .; J: TRBJ1-2; D: .; DNA: TGTGCCAGCAGTTACTCGAATGGCTACACCTTC; CDR3: CASSYSNGYTF
V: TRBV15; size: many; J: TRBJ1-1; D: .; DNA: TGTGCCACCAGCAGAGGGGGGGTGGACACTGAAGCTTTCTTT; CDR3: CATSRGGVDTEAFF
V: TRBV6-5; size: few; J: TRBJ1-4; D: .; DNA: TGTGCCAGCAGTCGGGGGGTAAATGAAAAACTGTTTTTT; CDR3: CASSRGVNEKLFF
V: TRBV2; size: many; J: TRBJ2-5; D: .; DNA: TGTGCCAGCAGTGCGGGGCGGGAAAGGCTCCAAGAGACCCAGTACTTC; CDR3: CASSAGRERLQETQYF
V: TRBV2; size: .; J: TRBJ2-7; D: TRBD1; DNA: TGTGCCAGCGTGGACGAGGGACAGGGGGCCTACGAGCAGTACTTC; CDR3: CASVDEGQGAYEQYF
V: TRBV27; size: few; J: TRBJ1-2; D: .; DNA: TGTGCCAGCAGTTCCCCAAGCAACTATGGCTACACCTTC; CDR3: CASSSPSNYGYTF
V: TRBV9; size: many; J: TRBJ2-5; D: TRBD1; DNA: TGTGCCAGCAGCGTAGGTCCAGGGACAGAAGAGACCCAGTACTTC; CDR3: CASSVGPGTEETQYF
V: TRBV29-1; size: .; J: TRBJ1-2; D: TRBD1; DNA: TGCAGCGTTAGCAAGGGGACAGGGGATGATGGCTACACCTTC; CDR3: CSVSKGTGDDGYTF
V: TRBV15; size: many; J: TRBJ1-3; D: TRBD1; DNA: TGTGCCACCAGTACTCTCTACAGACAGGGGGCCAGTGGAAACACCATATATTTT; CDR3: CATSTLYRQGASGNTIYF
V: TRBV5-1; size: few; J: TRBJ1-1; D: .; DNA: TGCGCCAGCAGCTGGGGCAGGGAAGACACTGAAGCTTTCTTT; CDR3: CASSWGREDTEAFF
V: TRBV25-1; size: .; J: TRBJ2-5; D: .; DNA: TGTGCCAGCAGTTTATCGAGACGCCGGGAGACCCAGTACTTC; CDR3: CASSLSRRRETQYF
V: TRBV19; size: .; J: TRBJ1-2; D: .; DNA: TGTGCCAGTATCCGGAGCATCCCTCCCGGTGGCTACACCTTC; CDR3: CASIRSIPPGGYTF
V: TRBV7-9; size: few; J: TRBJ1-1; D: .; DNA: TGTGCCAGCAGCCCCACAGGGTCGCACACTGAAGCTTTCTTT; CDR3: CASSPTGSHTEAFF
V: TRBV7-8; size: .; J: TRBJ2-6; D: .; DNA: TGTGCCAGCAGTCGGACCCCCGGTGGGGCCAACGTCCTGACTTTC; CDR3: CASSRTPGGANVLTF
V: TRBV7-9; size: many; J: TRBJ1-4; D: .; DNA: TGTGCCAGCAGCTTAGGACAGTTGGAAAATGAAAAACTGTTTTTT; CDR3: CASSLGQLENEKLFF
V: TRBV5-6; size: few; J: TRBJ2-7; D: .; DNA: TGTGCCAGCAGCTTGGAAGGGAACCCCTACGAGCAGTACTTC; CDR3: CASSLEGNPYEQYF
V: TRBV6-6; size: few; J: TRBJ2-7; D: TRBD1; DNA: TGTGCCAGCAGTACGGACAGGGTGGGAGCCTACGAGCAGTACTTC; CDR3: CASSTDRVGAYEQYF
V: TRBV7-3; size: .; J: TRBJ2-6; D: .; DNA: TGTGCCAGCAGTTCCGGAACAGGGGGAGGGTCTGGGGCCAACGTCCTGACTTTC; CDR3: CASSSGTGGGSGANVLTF
V: TRBV12-3/TRBV12-4; size: .; J: TRBJ2-6; D: TRBD1; DNA: TGTGCCAGCAGGCCGAATGACAGGGGGCGAAGGACTGAAGCTTTC; CDR3: CASRPNDRGRRTEAF
V: TRBV9; size: many; J: TRBJ1-1; D: .; DNA: TGTGCCAGCAGCGTGCAGCCCCGGGCTGAAGCTTTCTTT; CDR3: CASSVQPRAEAFF
V: TRBV5-1; size: .; J: TRBJ1-6; D: .; DNA: TGCGCCAGCAGCCCCTTCGCTGACTCACCCCTCCACTTT; CDR3: CASSPFADSPLHF
V: TRBV7-9; size: .; J: TRBJ1-5; D: .; DNA: TGTGCCAGCACCGGTAGCCCGGATCAGCCCCAGCATTTT; CDR3: CASTGSPDQPQHF
V: TRBV14; size: few; J: TRBJ1-1; D: .; DNA: TGTGCCAGCAGCCAAGGTCCAGGGAACACTGAAGCTTTCTTT; CDR3: CASSQGPGNTEAFF
V: TRBV15; size: .; J: TRBJ2-7; D: .; DNA: TGTGCCACCAGCAGCCTCACCGGGGAGCTGTACTTC; CDR3: CATSSLTGELYF
V: TRBV25-1; size: .; J: TRBJ2-2; D: TRBD1; DNA: TGTGCCAGCAGACCGACAGGGGCCCCGAACACCGGGGAGCTGTTTTTT; CDR3: CASRPTGAPNTGELFF
V: TRBV2; size: many; J: TRBJ2-5; D: .; DNA: TGTGCCAGCAGGGCCCGGGACATCGGGGAGACCCAGTACTTC; CDR3: CASRARDIGETQYF
V: TRBV3-1; size: few; J: TRBJ2-5; D: TRBD2; DNA: TGTGCCAGCAGCCGGTCTAGCGGGCAAGAGACCCAGTACTTC; CDR3: CASSRSSGQETQYF
V: TRBV25-1; size: few; J: TRBJ2-5; D: .; DNA: TGTGCCAGCAGTGATCCGACTGTCAGGGAGACCCAGTACTTC; CDR3: CASSDPTVRETQYF
V: TRBV7-8; size: .; J: TRBJ1-5; D: .; DNA: TGTGCCAGCAGCTTAGACCCGGGGGCGGGTCAGCCCCAGCATTTT; CDR3: CASSLDPGAGQPQHF
V: TRBV14; size: .; J: TRBJ2-5; D: .; DNA: TGTGCCAGCAGCCCCTCCTTAACCTTACCGCTAGAATTGATATTTAGGGAGACCCAGTACTTC; CDR3: CASSPSLTLPLELIFRETQYF
V: TRBV12-3/TRBV12-4; size: .; J: TRBJ1-3; D: .; DNA: TGTGCCAGCAGTTACTCCTCATGGAGCTCTGGAAACACCATATATTTT; CDR3: CASSYSSWSSGNTIYF
V: TRBV7-9; size: .; J: TRBJ1-6; D: .; DNA: TGCGCCAGCAGCCAAGGATACCTGTGGAATTCACCCCTCCACTTT; CDR3: CASSQGYLWNSPLHF
V: TRBV7-9; size: many; J: TRBJ1-2; D: .; DNA: TGTGCCAGCATGGGGGGGGCCAATGGCTACACCTTC; CDR3: CASMGGANGYTF
V: TRBV25-1; size: .; J: TRBJ1-4; D: TRBD1; DNA: TGTGCTCAACAAGAAGCAGGGGGTGAAAAACTGTTTTTT; CDR3: CAQQEAGGEKLFF
V: TRBV7-2; size: few; J: TRBJ2-7; D: .; DNA: TGTGCCAGCAGCCCGGGGATAGCTCGTGAGCAGTACTTC; CDR3: CASSPGIAREQYF
V: TRBV2; size: .; J: TRBJ2-7; D: .; DNA: TGTGCCAGCAGTGGGGGAGTGGGGGTTCAGTACTTC; CDR3: CASSGGVGVQYF
V: TRBV14; size: .; J: TRBJ1-1; D: .; DNA: TGTGCCAGCAGCCATAACAGACTCGCTGAAGCTTTCTTT; CDR3: CASSHNRLAEAFF
V: TRBV7-9; size: .; J: TRBJ2-7; D: .; DNA: TGTGCCAGCAGCCCGGGACCCGCCTCCTACGAGCAGTACTTC; CDR3: CASSPGPASYEQYF
V: TRBV2; size: .; J: TRBJ2-3; D: .; DNA: TGTGCCAGCCTACCTCCAGGGGTAAGGAGAGATACGCAGTATTTT; CDR3: CASLPPGVRRDTQYF
V: TRBV9; size: .; J: TRBJ2-3; D: .; DNA: TGTGCCAGCATCTTAGATTTCTTCACAGATACGCAGTATTTT; CDR3: CASILDFFTDTQYF
V: TRBV10-3; size: .; J: TRBJ1-1; D: .; DNA: TGTGCCAGCAGTTACAGGGCAGTGAACACTGAAGCTTTCTTT; CDR3: CASSYRAVNTEAFF